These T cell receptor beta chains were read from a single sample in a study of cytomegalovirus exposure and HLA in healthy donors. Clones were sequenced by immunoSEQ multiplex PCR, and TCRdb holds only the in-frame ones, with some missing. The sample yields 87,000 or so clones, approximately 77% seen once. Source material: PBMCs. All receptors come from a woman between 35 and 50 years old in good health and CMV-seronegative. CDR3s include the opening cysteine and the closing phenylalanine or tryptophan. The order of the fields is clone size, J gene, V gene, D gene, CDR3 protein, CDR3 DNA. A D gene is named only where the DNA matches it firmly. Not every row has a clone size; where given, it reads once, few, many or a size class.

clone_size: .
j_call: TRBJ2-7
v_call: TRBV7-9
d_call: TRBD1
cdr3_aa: CASSSSPDREVEQYF
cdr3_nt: TGTGCCAGCAGCTCAAGCCCGGACAGGGAAGTCGAGCAGTACTTC

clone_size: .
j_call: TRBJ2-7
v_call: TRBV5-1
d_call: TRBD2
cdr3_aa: CASSLAGTSGGVSYEQYF
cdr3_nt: TGCGCCAGCAGCTTGGCGGGGACTAGCGGGGGGGTCTCCTACGAGCAGTACTTC

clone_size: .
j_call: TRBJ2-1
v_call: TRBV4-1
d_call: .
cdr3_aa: CASSREGTRRTRRSYNEQFF
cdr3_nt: TGCGCCAGCAGCCGTGAGGGGACTCGCCGAACCCGAAGGTCCTACAATGAGCAGTTCTTC

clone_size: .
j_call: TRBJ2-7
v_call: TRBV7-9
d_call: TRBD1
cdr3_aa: CASSPEAQGLEQYF
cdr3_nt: TGTGCCAGCAGCCCCGAAGCACAGGGGCTCGAGCAGTACTTC

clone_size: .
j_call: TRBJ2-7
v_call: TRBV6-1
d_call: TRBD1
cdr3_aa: CASRASGGSYEQYF
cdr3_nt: TGTGCCAGCAGAGCCTCAGGGGGCTCCTACGAGCAGTACTTC

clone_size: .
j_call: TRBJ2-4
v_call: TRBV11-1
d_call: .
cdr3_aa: CASSLDGRQNIQYF
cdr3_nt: TGTGCCAGCAGCTTAGATGGCAGGCAAAACATTCAGTACTTC

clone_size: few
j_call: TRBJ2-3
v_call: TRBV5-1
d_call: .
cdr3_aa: CASTPGGQPSDTQYF
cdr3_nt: TGCGCCAGCACCCCGGGGGGCCAACCATCAGATACGCAGTATTTT

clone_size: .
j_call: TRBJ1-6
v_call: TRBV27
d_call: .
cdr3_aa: CASSFGSWSSPLHF
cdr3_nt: TGTGCCAGCAGTTTTGGTAGTTGGTCATCACCCCTCCACTTT

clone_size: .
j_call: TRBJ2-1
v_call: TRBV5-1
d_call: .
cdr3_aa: CASSLVGGYNEQFF
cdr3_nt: TGCGCCAGCAGCTTGGTGGGGGGCTACAATGAGCAGTTCTTC

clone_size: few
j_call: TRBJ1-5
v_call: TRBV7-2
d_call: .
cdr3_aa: CASSLVGQYQPQHF
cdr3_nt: TGTGCCAGCAGCTTAGTCGGACAGTACCAGCCCCAGCATTTT

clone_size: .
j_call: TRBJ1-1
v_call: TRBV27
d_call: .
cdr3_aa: CASSPGVGRREAFF
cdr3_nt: TGTGCCAGCAGTCCAGGGGTGGGCCGGCGCGAAGCTTTCTTT

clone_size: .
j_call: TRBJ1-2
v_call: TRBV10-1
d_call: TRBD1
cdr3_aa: CASSDPGGSANYGYTF
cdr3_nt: TGCGCCAGCAGTGACCCAGGGGGATCAGCTAACTATGGCTACACCTTC

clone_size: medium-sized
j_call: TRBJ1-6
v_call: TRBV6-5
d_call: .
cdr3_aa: CASGRSQLLNSPLHF
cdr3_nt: TGTGCCAGCGGGAGGTCGCAACTCCTCAATTCACCCCTCCACTTT

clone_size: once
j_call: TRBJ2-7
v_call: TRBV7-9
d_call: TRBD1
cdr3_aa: CASSRDREYEQYF
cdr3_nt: TGTGCCAGCAGCAGGGACAGAGAATACGAGCAGTACTTC

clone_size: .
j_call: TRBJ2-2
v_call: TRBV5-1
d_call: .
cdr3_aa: CASSSKSGTGELFF
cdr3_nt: TGCGCCAGCAGCTCCAAATCGGGGACCGGGGAGCTGTTTTTT

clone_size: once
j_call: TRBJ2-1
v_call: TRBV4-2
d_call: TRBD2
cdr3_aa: CASSQRDSGGRYNEQFF
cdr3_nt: TGTGCCAGCAGCCAACGAGATAGCGGGGGGCGTTACAATGAGCAGTTCTTC

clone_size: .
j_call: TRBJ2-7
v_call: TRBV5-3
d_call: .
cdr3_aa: CARSYSGVGNEQYF
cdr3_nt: TGTGCCAGAAGCTATTCGGGGGTCGGGAACGAGCAGTACTTC

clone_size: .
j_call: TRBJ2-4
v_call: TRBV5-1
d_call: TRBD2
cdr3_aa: CASSSTSGGDIQYF
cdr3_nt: TGCGCCAGCAGCTCGACTAGCGGGGGGGACATTCAGTACTTC